The 10 T cell receptor beta chains below were found in one sample sequenced in a study of blood T cell repertoires in COVID-19. Method: immunoSEQ multiplex PCR; TCRdb's copy keeps in-frame clones and lacks some. The sample lists 150,000 to 200,000 clones; roughly nine tenths were seen once. The sample consisted of peripheral blood. The receptors stem from a man between 60 and 75 years old with active or convalescent COVID-19.

The chain recombines TRBV19 with TRBJ1-2; D might be TRBD1 (6 bases). CDR3 size: 13 residues. CDR1 and CDR2 from the germline V gene are LNHDA and SQIVND (reference sequence). CDR3 bases: TGTGGAGCGACAGGAAGGGGGAACTATGGCTACACCTTC. Residues: CGATGRGNYGYTF.

The genes are TRBV10-3 and TRBJ2-7; 8 bases line up with TRBD2. The CDR3 totals 17 residues. V dropped 0 bases and J dropped 4; count of bases not matched to a gene: 11. In germline, CDR1 is ENHRY, CDR2 SYGVKD. CDR3 sequence reads: CAISESSGLAGFYEQYF. CDR3 DNA: TGTGCCATCAGTGAGTCTTCGGGGCTAGCGGGTTTTTACGAGCAGTACTTC.

The CDR3 DNA sequence: TGTGCCAGCAGCCACCCGCCGGGACAGAGCTCTGGAAACACCATATATTTT. Amino acid sequence: CASSHPPGQSSGNTIYF. The V call is TRBV7-9, the J call TRBJ1-3; 7 bases line up with TRBD1. The CDR3 is 17 amino acids. After removal of 5 bases from V and 0 bases from J, the junction contained 10 bases not matched to a gene. Germline V gene lookup returns CDR1 SEHNR and CDR2 FQNEAQ (reference sequence).

This clone was seen only once. The CDR3 region is CASRPGTKPSYEQYF. The CDR3 nucleotides read TGTGCCAGCAGACCCGGGACTAAACCCTCCTACGAGCAGTACTTC. The chain couples TRBV6-5 to TRBJ2-7, with 7 bases aligning to TRBD2. The CDR3 is made up of 15 amino acids. J was trimmed by 0 bases and V by 6 bases; bases with no gene match: 8. Germline-derived CDR1 and CDR2 are MNHEY and SVGAGI.

The chain is built from TRBV6-5 and TRBJ1-6; weak D call: TRBD1 (5 bases). Between the trimmed V and J ends, which lost 7 bases and 7 bases, there was a span of 17 bases. The CDR3 runs 15 residues. The germline CDR1 and CDR2 sequences are MNHEY and SVGAGI. CDR3 DNA: TGTGCCAGCACCGGGGGGGTGTCCCAGAATTCACCCCTCCACTTT. Its translation is CASTGGVSQNSPLHF.

This clone has a handful of counts. V usage is TRBV27 and J usage is TRBJ2-7; TRBD1 matches 9 bases. This CDR3 comprises 14 residues. V lost 4 bases, J lost 0 bases, and 1 base stayed unmatched. The germline CDR1 and CDR2 sequences are MNHEY and SMNVEV (reference sequence). CDR3 amino acids: CASSWGQGSYEQYF. CDR3 nucleotide sequence: TGTGCCAGCAGTTGGGGACAGGGCTCCTACGAGCAGTACTTC.

The chain couples TRBV5-1 to TRBJ2-1, with 11 bases aligning to TRBD2. This CDR3 has 16 residues. After removal of 4 bases from V and 8 bases from J, the junction contained 11 bases not matched to a gene. CDR1 SGHRS and CDR2 YFSETQ come from the germline V gene. The CDR3 sequence is CASSLSPSGRTDEQFF. The CDR3 region has the DNA TGCGCCAGCAGCCTCAGCCCTAGCGGGAGGACAGATGAGCAGTTCTTC.

Of note for this clone: Other DNA sequences in this sample translate to the same CDR3. V gene TRBV19 combines with J gene TRBJ1-5; 7 bases line up with TRBD1. This CDR3 spans 14 amino acids. Germline V gene lookup returns CDR1 LNHDA and CDR2 SQIVND (reference sequence). The V and J ends lost 7 bases and 3 bases, in that order; junction bases with no gene match: 6. The CDR3 region has the DNA TGTGCCAGTACTCGGACAGGAGACAATCAGCCCCAGCATTTT. It codes for CASTRTGDNQPQHF.

The chain carries TRBV11-3 and TRBJ2-2; 9 bases align to TRBD1. After removal of 5 bases from V and 4 bases from J, the junction contained 2 bases not matched to a gene. This CDR3 region has 14 residues. In germline, CDR1 is SGHNT, CDR2 YENEEA. In DNA, the CDR3 is TGTGCCAGCAGCGGACAGGGGTCCACCGGGGAGCTGTTTTTT. Translation gives CASSGQGSTGELFF.

The genes are TRBV5-1 and TRBJ1-1; D uncertain. Trimming took 0 bases from V and 2 from J, leaving 14 bases between them. The germline CDR1 and CDR2 sequences are SGHRS and YFSETQ. This CDR3 spans 16 amino acids. CDR3 nucleotides: TGCGCCAGCAGCTTGGGGATGGTTCCAGGAAACACTGAAGCTTTCTTT. This translates into CASSLGMVPGNTEAFF.